These 23 T cell receptor beta chains were sequenced from one sample in a study of T cells of healthy individuals. TCRdb redid the calling of the 5' RACE reads with MiXCR, one entry per CDR3 protein. This sample has 100,000 or so distinct CDR3 sequences; approximately 15% occur once, and the top ten carry about 6%. The receptors were gathered from a human donor in good health.

This chain links TRBV10-3 with TRBJ1-3; D may be TRBD1 (5 bases). This CDR3 is 17 amino acids long. The ends were cut back, 8 bases at V and 0 bases at J, with 20 bases in the middle. Germline CDR1 and CDR2: ENHRY and SYGVKD. The CDR3 is CAIGGGLLTFSGNTIYF. CDR3 coding DNA: TGTGCCATCGGCGGGGGTCTACTGACCTTCTCTGGAAACACCATATATTTT.

This clonotype was seen a handful of times. The rearrangement links TRBV7-2 to TRBJ2-6, with 7 nucleotides matching TRBD1. With V trimmed by 5 bases and J by 0 bases, 10 bases remained unmatched. From germline, CDR1 is SGHTA and CDR2 FQGNSA. The CDR3 is 18 amino acids. As DNA, the CDR3 is TGTGCCAGCAGCGGCCGACAGGGTTTACTCTCTGGGGCCAACGTCCTGACTTTC. It yields the protein CASSGRQGLLSGANVLTF.

The chain is built from TRBV5-1 and TRBJ2-6, with no clear D. V was shortened by 1 base and J by 1 base, with 9 bases between the two germline ends. Germline CDR1 and CDR2: SGHRS and YFSETQ. The CDR3 runs to 16 residues. CDR3 sequence: CASSLFGESGANVLTF. The CDR3 DNA reads TGCGCCAGCAGCTTGTTTGGGGAATCTGGGGCCAACGTCCTGACTTTC.

This clonotype turned up a few times. The rearrangement joins TRBV12-3 or TRBV12-4 to TRBJ2-3; D is undetermined. The CDR3 runs to 15 residues. The germline V and J ends were trimmed by 3 bases and 0 bases, with 10 bases remaining between them. CDR3 nucleotides: TGTGCCAGCAGTTTCTGGAGAGCCAGCACAGATACGCAGTATTTT. Its translation is CASSFWRASTDTQYF.

There are many counts of this clonotype. The chain employs TRBV27 and TRBJ1-6, with 9 bases fitting TRBD1. Germline V gene sequence: CDR1 MNHEY, CDR2 SMNVEV (reference sequence). This CDR3 has 19 amino acids. Trimming at V came to 5 bases and at J to 6 bases, leaving 17 bases not matched to a gene. This CDR3 reads CASSAGPLRRDRVNSPLHF. The CDR3 DNA reads as TGTGCCAGCAGTGCTGGCCCCCTTAGAAGGGACAGGGTTAATTCACCCCTCCACTTT.

The chain joins TRBV25-1 to TRBJ2-1, with D unclear. This CDR3 has 12 residues. From germline, CDR1 is MGHDK and CDR2 SYGVNS. V was shortened by 5 bases and J by 5 bases, with 7 bases between the two germline ends. The CDR3 DNA reads as TGTGCCAGCAGTCCCCGAGACAATGAGCAGTTCTTC. Translating it yields CASSPRDNEQFF.

This clonotype was recorded many times. The V and J genes are TRBV3-1 and TRBJ2-7; 10 bases are a match to TRBD1. This CDR3 spans 14 amino acids. Germline V gene sequence: CDR1 LGHDT, CDR2 YNNKEL (reference sequence). Trimming removed 4 bases from V and 3 bases from J; junction bases left unmatched: 3. The CDR3: CASSPRTGGYEQYF. The CDR3 nucleotides are TGTGCCAGCAGCCCACGGACAGGGGGCTACGAGCAGTACTTC.

At least ten counts were recorded for this clonotype. The chain employs TRBV6-1 and TRBJ1-2, with 9 bases that match TRBD1. From germline, CDR1 is MNHNS and CDR2 SASEGT. CDR3 length: 14 amino acids. The ends lost 4 bases at V and 5 bases at J; junction bases unmatched: 5. The CDR3, as DNA: TGTGCCAGCAGTGTGGACAGGGGAGGTTATGGCTACACCTTC. This encodes CASSVDRGGYGYTF.

The V call is TRBV20-1, the J call TRBJ2-1; D remains unclear. The germline V gene has CDR1 DFQATT and CDR2 SNEGSKA (reference sequence). The CDR3 sequence is 12 residues long. The V end lost 0 bases, the J end lost 3 bases, and 3 bases lay between the germline ends. CDR3 in amino acids: CSARESYNEQFF. In DNA, the CDR3 is TGCAGTGCTAGAGAAAGCTACAATGAGCAGTTCTTC.

This chain links TRBV2 with TRBJ1-1; TRBD1 aligns across 10 bases. Trimming at V came to 6 bases and at J to 7 bases, leaving 8 bases not matched to a gene. The CDR3 spans 14 residues. Per the germline V gene, CDR1 is SNHLY and CDR2 is FYNNEI. The CDR3 DNA reads TGTGCCAGCAGGGTAGGAGACAGGGGGCATGAAGCTTTCTTT. It yields the protein CASRVGDRGHEAFF.

The chain employs TRBV10-2 and TRBJ1-1; TRBD1 matches at 7 bases. V shed 8 bases and J 4 bases; nucleotides not matched to a gene: 19. The CDR3 covers 17 residues. Germline V gene sequence: CDR1 WSHSY, CDR2 SAAADI. The CDR3 loop reads CASGGGPTTGSSTEAFF. CDR3 nucleotides: TGCGCCAGCGGGGGGGGACCTACGACAGGGTCTAGCACTGAAGCTTTCTTT.

The V and J genes are TRBV28 and TRBJ2-7; TRBD2 matches at 12 bases. The CDR3 runs to 16 residues. The germline V gene encodes CDR1 MDHEN and CDR2 SYDVKM. With 8 bases clipped from V and 2 bases from J, the junction kept 10 bases outside the gene matches. Written as DNA, the CDR3 is TGTGCCAGCGGGGAGCTAGCGGGAGGGCCGACCTACGAGCAGTACTTC. As protein: CASGELAGGPTYEQYF.

This clonotype was observed a few times. The genes are TRBV20-1 and TRBJ2-7; 9 nucleotides line up with TRBD1. J lost 5 bases, V lost 2 bases, and 1 base had no gene match. Germline V gene lookup returns CDR1 DFQATT and CDR2 SNEGSKA (reference sequence). The CDR3 covers 12 residues. This CDR3 reads CSARRTGDEQYF. The CDR3 coding sequence is TGCAGTGCTAGACGGACAGGGGACGAGCAGTACTTC.

This chain uses TRBV7-2 with TRBJ2-3, with D perhaps given as TRBD1 or TRBD2 (5 bases each). Trimming removed 4 bases at V and 4 bases at J, with 6 bases between. This CDR3 is built from 12 residues. Germline-derived CDR1 and CDR2 are SGHTA and FQGNSA. The CDR3 region has the DNA TGTGCCAGCAGCTGGGGACCAGATACGCAGTATTTT. Protein sequence: CASSWGPDTQYF.

This clonotype turned up a few times. The V gene is TRBV3-2, the J gene TRBJ1-3; no check of the table's D call, TRBD1, against the DNA was made. TRBV3-2 constitutes a pseudogene. This CDR3 comprises 17 residues. The DNA of the CDR3 is TGTGCCAGCAGCTTTGACAGGGGGTTGAAGGATGGAAACACCATATATTTT. Its protein product is CASSFDRGLKDGNTIYF.

The table lists this clonotype with a few counts. This chain joins TRBV6-2 or TRBV6-3 and TRBJ2-7, with 7 bases matching TRBD1. From germline, CDR1 is MNHEY and CDR2 SVGEGT. The CDR3 totals 13 residues. With V trimmed by 5 bases and J by 5 bases, 6 bases remained unmatched. The CDR3 region has the DNA TGTGCCAGCAGTAGAGGACAGGTAAACGAGCAGTACTTC. It yields the protein CASSRGQVNEQYF.

This clonotype was picked up a small number of times. The chain employs TRBV9 and TRBJ2-1, with TRBD1 identical over 8 bases. Germline CDR1 is SGDLS and CDR2 is YYNGEE. The CDR3 has 18 amino acids. Trimming took 3 bases from V and 5 from J; bases not matched to a gene: 16. The CDR3 here is CASSARQGPGTGDNEQFF. The CDR3 coding sequence is TGTGCCAGCAGCGCACGACAGGGGCCAGGGACTGGGGACAATGAGCAGTTCTTC.

This clonotype was counted between two and nine times. V is TRBV6-2 or TRBV6-3 and J is TRBJ1-1; 10 nucleotides agree with TRBD1. V lost 2 bases, J lost 8 bases, and 2 bases stayed unmatched. The CDR3 totals 13 residues. Germline values: CDR1 MNHEY, CDR2 SVGEGT. The CDR3 DNA reads as TGTGCCAGCAGTTACCTGACAGGGGGCGAAGCTTTCTTT. Residues: CASSYLTGGEAFF.

The CDR3 DNA sequence: TGTGCCAGCAGCCGGGACGGATACACTGAAGCTTTCTTT. Translating gives CASSRDGYTEAFF. This chain links TRBV28 with TRBJ1-1; D may be TRBD1 (5 bases). Trimming took off 6 bases at V and 3 bases at J, with 11 bases between the two ends. In germline, CDR1 is MDHEN, CDR2 SYDVKM. The CDR3 runs to 13 residues.

In this sample, this clonotype turned up many times. V is TRBV7-6 and J is TRBJ1-1, with a possible D match to TRBD1 (6 bases). Germline CDR1 SGHVS, CDR2 FNYEAQ. The CDR3 runs 13 residues. V was pared by 4 bases and J by 1 base, with 7 bases between. CDR3 bases: TGTGCCAGCAGCTACAGGGCGAACACTGAAGCTTTCTTT. Residues: CASSYRANTEAFF.

In its sample, this clonotype was seen many times. The chain employs TRBV28 and TRBJ1-2; no clear D gene. The CDR3 sequence is 13 residues long. Trimming removed 6 bases at V and 0 bases at J, with 8 bases between. Looked up from germline, CDR1 is MDHEN and CDR2 is SYDVKM. In nucleotides, the CDR3 is TGTGCCAGCAGCCAACACCCTAACTATGGCTACACCTTC. Protein product: CASSQHPNYGYTF.

This clonotype was seen more than once but under ten times. V is TRBV4-2 and J is TRBJ2-1, with 11 bases that match TRBD2. Germline loops: CDR1 LGHNA, CDR2 YNFKEQ. The CDR3 runs to 18 residues. V shed 2 bases and J 4 bases; nucleotides not matched to a gene: 10. CDR3 residues: CASSQLLTGTSGYNEQFF. The CDR3 DNA sequence: TGTGCCAGCAGCCAACTACTTACCGGGACTAGCGGATACAATGAGCAGTTCTTC.

This clonotype was recorded a few times. The chain couples TRBV7-8 to TRBJ2-2; 7 bases match TRBD1. V trimming: 5 bases; J trimming: 1 base; junction bases outside the gene matches: 7. Germline V CDR1 and CDR2: SGHVS, FQNEAQ. The CDR3 consists of 16 residues. In DNA form, the CDR3 reads TGTGCCAGCAGCCTCTGGGACAGACTGAACACCGGGGAGCTGTTTTTT. This sequence encodes CASSLWDRLNTGELFF.